This is a list of T cell receptor beta chains from one sample in a study of cytomegalovirus exposure and HLA in healthy donors. Measured with immunoSEQ multiplex PCR; TCRdb has only the in-frame clones, and not every one. Of about 160,000 clones listed, approximately 72% are singletons. The sample comprised PBMCs. The source of these receptors is a man aged 35-49 years in good health and CMV-seropositive. Both conserved end residues are part of each CDR3. A D gene is named only where the DNA matches it firmly. A row's size may be missing; if present it is once, few, many or a size class.

>TRBV19|TRBJ1-1|few|NA
CASSIDSQNTEAFF
TGTGCCAGTAGTATAGACAGTCAGAACACTGAAGCTTTCTTT
>TRBV28|TRBJ2-5|NA|TRBD2
CASSPEPGLAGQETQYF
TGTGCCAGCAGTCCAGAACCCGGACTAGCCGGACAAGAGACCCAGTACTTC
>TRBV5-4|TRBJ2-6|NA|NA
CASSLGRAGANVLTF
TGTGCCAGCAGCTTGGGCAGGGCTGGGGCCAACGTCCTGACTTTC
>TRBV4-1|TRBJ1-2|NA|TRBD1
CASSQGDRIAPNYGYTF
TGCGCCAGCAGCCAGGGGGACAGGATCGCTCCTAACTATGGCTACACCTTC
>TRBV5-1|TRBJ2-7|NA|TRBD2
CASSPRGSGGSYEQYF
TGCGCCAGCAGCCCCCGGGGGAGCGGGGGGTCCTACGAGCAGTACTTC
>TRBV10-3|TRBJ1-3|NA|NA
CAISERQSQSGNTIYF
TGTGCCATCAGTGAGAGACAATCCCAATCTGGAAACACCATATATTTT
>TRBV9|TRBJ2-7|NA|NA
CASSTKTGDNEQYF
TGTGCCAGCAGCACCAAAACCGGGGATAACGAGCAGTACTTC
>TRBV7-2|TRBJ1-2|NA|NA
CASSSGSNGGYTF
TGTGCCAGCAGCTCCGGGTCTAACGGAGGCTACACCTTC
>TRBV9|TRBJ1-2|NA|NA
CASSARANYGYTF
TGTGCCAGCAGCGCCAGGGCTAACTATGGCTACACCTTC
>TRBV5-6|TRBJ1-1|NA|NA
CASSSGRRTEAFF
TGTGCCAGCAGCTCCGGGCGGAGGACTGAAGCTTTCTTT
>TRBV7-2|TRBJ2-1|NA|TRBD1
CASSLDRGGYNEQFF
TGTGCCAGCAGCCTAGACAGGGGGGGTTACAATGAGCAGTTCTTC
>TRBV5-6|TRBJ1-1|NA|TRBD1
CASSLRTGGGRTEAFF
TGTGCCAGCAGCTTGAGGACAGGGGGCGGTCGCACTGAAGCTTTCTTT
>TRBV11-2|TRBJ2-1|few|NA
CASSLGPHSYNEQFF
TGTGCCAGCAGCTTAGGCCCACACAGTTACAATGAGCAGTTCTTC
>TRBV2|TRBJ2-4|NA|TRBD1
CASSPGTAQNIQYF
TGTGCCAGCAGTCCCGGGACAGCCCAAAACATTCAGTACTTC
>TRBV7-2|TRBJ2-3|NA|NA
CASSPRASTDTQYF
TGTGCCAGCAGCCCGCGGGCGAGCACAGATACGCAGTATTTT
>TRBV9|TRBJ1-4|NA|NA
CASSDDIRGEKLFF
TGTGCCAGCAGCGATGACATCCGGGGAGAAAAACTGTTTTTT
>TRBV5-5|TRBJ2-7|NA|TRBD1
CASSPGGAGQALYEQYF
TGTGCCAGCAGCCCGGGTGGAGCCGGACAGGCCCTCTACGAGCAGTACTTC
>TRBV18|TRBJ1-2|NA|NA
CASSPAGGHGYTF
TGTGCCAGCTCACCGGCGGGGGGCCATGGCTACACCTTC
>TRBV27|TRBJ2-3|NA|NA
CASSLRLQGIGTDTQYF
TGTGCCAGCAGTTTGCGATTACAGGGCATCGGCACAGATACGCAGTATTTT
>TRBV12-5|TRBJ1-5|NA|NA
CASGLGTYSNQPQHF
TGTGCTAGTGGTTTGGGCACCTATAGCAATCAGCCCCAGCATTTT
>TRBV7-9|TRBJ2-4|once|TRBD1
CSSSSNRGIAKNIQYF
TGTTCCAGCAGCTCAAACAGGGGAATAGCCAAAAACATTCAGTACTTC
>TRBV7-2|TRBJ2-3|NA|NA
CASSLRDTDTQYF
TGTGCCAGCAGCCTCAGGGACACAGATACGCAGTATTTT
>TRBV7-9|TRBJ1-1|NA|NA
CASSPLSRTEAFF
TGTGCCAGCAGCCCTCTATCCCGGACTGAAGCTTTCTTT
>TRBV5-4|TRBJ1-4|few|NA
CASSTLGGENEKLFF
TGTGCCAGCAGCACCCTGGGGGGAGAAAATGAAAAACTGTTTTTT
>TRBV29-1|TRBJ1-1|NA|NA
CSVKHGNTEAFF
TGCAGCGTCAAACATGGGAACACTGAAGCTTTCTTT
>TRBV7-9|TRBJ2-2|NA|NA
CASSRLPVAGGELFF
TGTGCCAGCAGCCGGTTACCCGTAGCCGGCGGGGAGCTGTTTTTT
>TRBV12-5|TRBJ2-7|NA|NA
CASGPLKGAGAPYEQYF
TGTGCTAGTGGTCCTCTAAAAGGGGCAGGGGCCCCCTACGAGCAGTACTTC
>TRBV4-2|TRBJ1-1|NA|TRBD1
CASSNGDRVGTEAFF
TGTGCCAGCAGCAATGGGGACAGGGTAGGCACTGAAGCTTTCTTT
>TRBV5-1|TRBJ1-5|NA|TRBD1
CASSRTGTSDQPQHF
TGCGCCAGCAGCCGGACAGGGACCTCCGACCAGCCCCAGCATTTT
>TRBV4-2|TRBJ2-7|NA|NA
CASSQGEGGGQGEQYF
TGTGCCAGCAGCCAAGGGGAAGGGGGGGGGCAGGGCGAGCAGTACTTC
>TRBV18|TRBJ1-5|NA|TRBD1
CASSWGQGAYQPQHF
TGTGCCAGCTCCTGGGGACAGGGGGCGTATCAGCCCCAGCATTTT
>TRBV4-3|TRBJ1-1|few|NA
CASSRQSQGTEAFF
TGCGCCAGCAGCCGCCAGTCCCAGGGCACTGAAGCTTTCTTT
>TRBV9|TRBJ2-7|few|TRBD1
CASSGQGDEQYF
TGTGCCAGCAGCGGACAGGGGGACGAGCAGTACTTC
>TRBV7-7|TRBJ2-1|NA|TRBD2
CASSPRLAGNSYNEQFF
TGTGCTAGCAGCCCCAGACTAGCGGGGAACTCCTACAATGAGCAGTTCTTC
>TRBV4-1|TRBJ2-3|NA|NA
CASSLGLAADTDTQYF
TGCGCCAGCAGCCTCGGCCTAGCAGCCGACACAGATACGCAGTATTTT
>TRBV7-8|TRBJ2-7|NA|NA
CASSLGGVGEQYF
TGTGCCAGCAGCTTAGGGGGGGTGGGCGAGCAGTACTTC
>TRBV5-6|TRBJ2-3|NA|TRBD1
CASSATRTGGGTDTQYF
TGTGCCAGCAGCGCCACCCGGACAGGGGGCGGCACAGATACGCAGTATTTT
>TRBV4-2|TRBJ2-3|NA|TRBD2
CASSLLLGLAGGGTDTQYF
TGTGCCAGCAGCCTACTACTAGGGCTAGCGGGGGGAGGCACAGATACGCAGTATTTT
>TRBV4-3|TRBJ2-7|NA|NA
CASSQDQNYEQYF
TGCGCCAGCAGCCAAGATCAGAACTACGAGCAGTACTTC
>TRBV18|TRBJ2-5|NA|TRBD1
CASSSGTGGQETQYF
TGTGCCAGCTCTTCAGGGACAGGGGGCCAAGAGACCCAGTACTTC
>TRBV10-3|TRBJ1-1|NA|NA
CAIPNDTLNTEAFF
TGTGCCATCCCTAATGACACCTTGAACACTGAAGCTTTCTTT
>TRBV6-6|TRBJ1-2|NA|NA
CASSYPGDKGYTF
TGTGCCAGCAGTTACCCGGGGGATAAAGGCTACACCTTC
>TRBV6-1|TRBJ2-7|NA|NA
CASSLTAGVHEQYF
TGTGCCAGCAGCCTGACGGCGGGCGTGCACGAGCAGTACTTC